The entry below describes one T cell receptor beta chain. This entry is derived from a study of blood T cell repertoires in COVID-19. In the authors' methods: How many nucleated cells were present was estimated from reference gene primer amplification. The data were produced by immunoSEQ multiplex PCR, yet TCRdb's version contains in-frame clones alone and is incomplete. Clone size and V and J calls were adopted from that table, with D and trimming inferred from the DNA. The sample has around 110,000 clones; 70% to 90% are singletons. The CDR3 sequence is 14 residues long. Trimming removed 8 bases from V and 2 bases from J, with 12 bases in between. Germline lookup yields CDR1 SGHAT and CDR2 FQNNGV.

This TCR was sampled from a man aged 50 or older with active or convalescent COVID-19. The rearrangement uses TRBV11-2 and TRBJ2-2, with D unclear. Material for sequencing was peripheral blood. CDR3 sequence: CASARLANTGELFF. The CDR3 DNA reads TGTGCCAGCGCTAGACTGGCTAACACCGGGGAGCTGTTTTTT.